This T cell receptor (beta chain) originates from a study of blood T cell repertoires in COVID-19. Study overall: PBMCs, B-cell-depleted T cells, or T cells were the source of the cDNA or gDNA that made up the material.

As processed by the authors: Estimation of nucleated cell counts was performed using reference gene primer amplification. Method: immunoSEQ multiplex PCR; TCRdb's copy keeps in-frame clones and lacks some. The D gene and trimming were derived from the DNA, and the V and J assignments and clone size from that table. The table has some 460,000 clones, roughly 85% seen once. Participants were aged about 18 to 89 years from about 25 US areas. The TCR was taken from a woman aged 18 to 35 with acute COVID-19. The material sequenced was PBMCs or T cells enriched from blood (not recorded which).

DNA for the CDR3: TGTGCCAGCTCACCGGTAGGGGGCGCAACCTATGGCTACACCTTC. Translated: CASSPVGGATYGYTF. The V and J genes are TRBV18 and TRBJ1-2; TRBD1 aligns across 7 bases. The CDR3 consists of 15 residues. Germline CDR1 KGHSH, CDR2 LQKENI. Trimming cost V 3 bases and J 4 bases; bases outside gene matches: 8.